These 6 T cell receptor beta chains share one sample of origin, sequenced in a study of cytomegalovirus exposure and HLA in healthy donors. A multiplex PCR was run with 60 Vbeta primers and 13 Jbeta primers. TCRdb's table, derived via immunoSEQ multiplex PCR, lists solely in-frame clones and lacks some. The table lists 150,000 to 200,000 clones, 75% to 90% of them singletons. Material for sequencing was PBMCs. The receptors originated from a male donor in good health and CMV-seropositive.

This chain uses TRBV7-2 with TRBJ1-5, with D hard to call. The CDR3 covers 13 residues. Trimming cost V 4 bases and J 9 bases, with 13 bases left between them. CDR1 and CDR2 (germline): SGHTA, FQGNSA. The CDR3 nucleotides read TGTGCCAGCAGCTACGAGGACTGGTGGCCCCAGCATTTT. Amino acids: CASSYEDWWPQHF.

This clone was detected a few times. The chain combines TRBV5-8 with TRBJ2-1; maybe TRBD1 (6 bases). Trimming pared 4 bases from V and 14 bases from J, leaving 16 bases between. This CDR3 has 12 residues. Germline CDR1 and CDR2: SGHTS and YDEGEE. CDR3 protein: CASSPRQALEFF. CDR3 bases: TGTGCCAGCAGCCCGAGACAGGCCCTTGAGTTCTTC.

The chain's CDR3 is CASSVEQGASETQYF. The CDR3 DNA reads as TGTGCCAGCAGCGTAGAGCAGGGGGCGTCAGAGACCCAGTACTTC. The genes are TRBV9 and TRBJ2-5, with 8 bases aligning to TRBD1. Germline V gives CDR1 SGDLS, CDR2 YYNGEE. The CDR3 covers 15 residues. The V segment lost 0 bases and the J segment 4 bases; nucleotides outside the gene matches: 5.

This chain joins TRBV5-5 and TRBJ2-5; TRBD1 might be the D (5 bases). The germline gives CDR1 SGHKS, CDR2 YYEKEE (reference sequence). This CDR3 spans 15 amino acids. V was clipped by 0 bases and J by 5 bases, with 14 bases between them. The CDR3 protein is CASSLEGQVGETQYF. CDR3 DNA sequence: TGTGCCAGCAGCTTGGAGGGGCAGGTTGGGGAGACCCAGTACTTC.

V is TRBV27 and J is TRBJ1-2, with 9 bases aligning to TRBD1. CDR1 is MNHEY and CDR2 is SMNVEV in the germline V gene (reference sequence). V lost 6 bases, J lost 4 bases, and 9 bases stayed unmatched. The CDR3 length is 15 residues. CDR3 sequence: CASRINRGRGYGYTF. The DNA of the CDR3 is TGTGCCAGCAGGATCAACAGGGGGCGCGGCTATGGCTACACCTTC.

The chain joins TRBV9 to TRBJ2-1; D ambiguous. Trimming removed 4 bases at V and 4 bases at J, with 9 bases between. CDR3 length: 13 amino acids. CDR1 and CDR2 (germline): SGDLS, YYNGEE. CDR3 DNA: TGTGCCAGCAGCTCGAGAGTTTACAATGAGCAGTTCTTC. Protein sequence: CASSSRVYNEQFF.